The clone carrying this TCR beta chain was seen only a few times. Antigen specificity is unknown. Trimming shortened V by 5 bases and J by 14 bases, and 18 bases separated the two germline ends. In germline, CDR1 is SGHAT, CDR2 FQNNGV. CDR3 length: 12 amino acids. The data belong to a study of T-cell reconstitution after alpha-beta-depleted transplantation in children. The study, taken as a whole, reports: At around two months after transplant, the alpha-beta T cells were reportedly derived from several hundred expanded clones that came from non-depleted graft cells. Diversity and T-cell counts at one year after transplant derived mostly from new T cells. High day-60 TCRbeta diversity in some patients came from surviving recipient T cells and thymic progenitors.

Library preparation (for TCRbeta) was performed with unique molecular identifiers. MiXCR, run by TCRdb on the PCR reads, gives a single entry per CDR3 protein. This table holds 700,000 to 850,000 distinct CDR3 sequences, around 17% found once. The TCR originated in a male patient younger than 18 who had a stem cell transplant for acute lymphoblastic leukemia, so the T cells may come from the graft donor. The chain combines TRBV11-2 with TRBJ1-1; unclear D gene. This material consisted of PBMCs, mostly from graft donor cells, taken 360 days after TCRalphabeta/CD19-depleted stem cell transplant. This CDR3 reads CASSPSDRVGFF. The CDR3 region has the DNA TGTGCCAGCAGCCCAAGCGACCGGGTAGGGTTCTTT. The variable domain in full, with the rest retrieved from reference TRBV11-2 and TRBJ1-1, is EAGVAQSPRYKIIEKRQSVAFWCNPISGHATLYWYQQILGQGPKLLIQFQNNGVVDDSQLPKDRFSAERLKGVDSTLKIQPAKLEDSAVYLCASSPSDRVGFFGQGTRLTVV.